These 26 T cell receptor beta chains share one sample of origin, sequenced in a study of blood T cells in healthy people across ages. Then a second PCR, running about 6 to 11 cycles, was carried out with a sample-barcoded 5' primer and a J-beta primer mix. TCRdb re-called the 5' RACE reads through MiXCR, storing one row per CDR3 protein. The repertoire includes about 1.4 million distinct CDR3 sequences, approximately 60% of them detected once, and 6.5% to 8% sits in the top ten. Sequences were obtained from blood. Receptors originate from a man aged 18 to 35 in good health.

V is TRBV7-6 and J is TRBJ2-3; D gene ambiguous. Trimming removed 3 bases at V and 4 bases at J, with 14 bases between. The germline gives CDR1 SGHVS, CDR2 FNYEAQ. The CDR3 is 15 amino acids. This CDR3 is CASSFNDGWADTQYF. In DNA, the CDR3 is TGTGCCAGCAGCTTTAATGATGGGTGGGCAGATACGCAGTATTTT.

V usage is TRBV20-1 and J usage is TRBJ1-2; 7 bases are shared with TRBD1. Per the germline V gene, CDR1 is DFQATT and CDR2 is SNEGSKA (reference sequence). The trim removed 6 bases at V and 4 bases at J, leaving 14 bases unmatched. CDR3 length: 15 residues. In DNA, the CDR3 is TGCAGTGCCCACCAGGGGGGACAAACAGTCTATGGCTACACCTTC. It yields the protein CSAHQGGQTVYGYTF.

The CDR3 DNA reads as TGCGCCAGCAGCTTACCGGGACGGCCTAAGAATGAGCAGTTCTTC. Translated: CASSLPGRPKNEQFF. J is TRBJ2-1 and V is TRBV5-1; D may be TRBD1 or TRBD2 (5 bases each). The CDR3 contains 15 residues. Germline CDR1 reads SGHRS; CDR2 reads YFSETQ. V lost 2 bases and J lost 7, with 16 bases in between.

The rearrangement links TRBV6-2 or TRBV6-3 to TRBJ2-3; TRBD2 matches 7 bases. Per germline, CDR1 MNHEY and CDR2 SVGEGT. With V trimmed by 0 bases and J by 5 bases, 11 bases remained unmatched. The CDR3 is made up of 17 amino acids. CDR3 region: CASSYSMTSSGEDTQYF. For the CDR3, the DNA is TGTGCCAGCAGTTACTCGATGACTAGCAGTGGGGAAGATACGCAGTATTTT.

This clonotype was found a few times. Because the CDR3's place on the DNA is in doubt, the DNA is left out and the CDR3 is given as listed by TCRdb. The chain uses TRBV29-1 and TRBJ2-7; the tabulated D call, TRBD1, remains unverified against the DNA. The CDR3 has 11 amino acids, counting both end residues. Per germline, CDR1 SQVTM and CDR2 ANQGSEA. The CDR3 region is CSVDFGTGSYF.

The V and J genes are TRBV20-1 and TRBJ1-2, with D uncertain. Germline assignment: CDR1 DFQATT and CDR2 SNEGSKA (reference sequence). V dropped 0 bases and J dropped 3 bases, with 11 bases sitting between them. The CDR3 is 14 residues long. The CDR3 nucleotides are TGCAGTGCTAGAGACCGAACAGACGACTATGGCTACACCTTC. Amino acids: CSARDRTDDYGYTF.

This chain joins TRBV29-1 and TRBJ2-7, with D possibly matching TRBD1 (6 bases). V gave up 6 bases and J gave up 3 bases, with 15 bases separating them. Germline V gives CDR1 SQVTM, CDR2 ANQGSEA. The CDR3 length is 13 residues. CDR3 in DNA: TGCAGCGTGTACGGGACACATCTCTACGAGCAGTACTTC. Translation gives CSVYGTHLYEQYF.

The chain is built from TRBV9 and TRBJ2-3; 7 nucleotides line up with TRBD1. CDR1 is SGDLS and CDR2 is YYNGEE in the germline V gene. Trimming cost V 4 bases and J 2 bases; bases outside gene matches: 7. The CDR3 totals 15 residues. CDR3 DNA sequence: TGTGCCAGCAGCTCAGGACAGGTGTCCACAGATACGCAGTATTTT. It yields the protein CASSSGQVSTDTQYF.

The chain employs TRBV11-2 and TRBJ1-4; 10 nucleotides match TRBD1. CDR3 length: 16 amino acids. V shed 4 bases, J shed 8 bases, and the junction held 10 bases outside the gene matches. Germline CDR1 and CDR2: SGHAT and FQNNGV. CDR3 coding DNA: TGTGCCAGCAGCTATCGACAGGGGGCCGGGGGGGAAAAACTGTTTTTT. Protein sequence: CASSYRQGAGGEKLFF. Using reference TRBV11-2 and TRBJ1-4 for the parts outside the CDR3, the full variable domain is EAGVAQSPRYKIIEKRQSVAFWCNPISGHATLYWYQQILGQGPKLLIQFQNNGVVDDSQLPKDRFSAERLKGVDSTLKIQPAKLEDSAVYLCASSYRQGAGGEKLFFGSGTQLSVL.

J is TRBJ2-7 and V is TRBV7-9; D call uncertain. The CDR3 length is 14 residues. V was trimmed by 3 bases and J by 0 bases, leaving 9 bases between them. In germline, CDR1 is SEHNR, CDR2 FQNEAQ (reference sequence). CDR3 DNA: TGTGCCAGCAGCTTCGATGCCAGCTCCTACGAGCAGTACTTC. It is translated as CASSFDASSYEQYF.

There are a few counts of this clonotype. This chain uses TRBV20-1 with TRBJ2-7; no clear D gene. CDR1 and CDR2 from the germline V gene are DFQATT and SNEGSKA (reference sequence). V gave up 4 bases and J gave up 5 bases, with 6 bases separating them. This CDR3 spans 10 amino acids. The CDR3 region has the DNA TGCAGTGCTAATAGGAACGAGCAGTACTTC. It codes for CSANRNEQYF.

This clonotype has just a few counts. V is TRBV7-9 and J is TRBJ2-1; D not certain. This CDR3 comprises 12 residues. Germline assignment: CDR1 SEHNR and CDR2 FQNEAQ (reference sequence). V dropped 3 bases and J dropped 6 bases, with 6 bases sitting between them. CDR3 bases: TGTGCCAGCAGCTTTACCCCCAATGAGCAGTTCTTC. The encoded protein is CASSFTPNEQFF. The whole variable domain, remainder taken from reference TRBV7-9 and TRBJ2-1, is DTGVSQNPRHKITKRGQNVTFRCDPISEHNRLYWYRQTLGQGPEFLTYFQNEAQLEKSRLLSDRFSAERPKGSFSTLEIQRTEQGDSAMYLCASSFTPNEQFFGPGTRLTVL.

This chain links TRBV6-5 with TRBJ2-1; D gene ambiguous. V lost 6 bases and J 5 bases, leaving 8 bases between the germline ends. Germline V gene sequence: CDR1 MNHEY, CDR2 SVGAGI. The CDR3 extends over 12 amino acids. The CDR3 reads CASSRPDNEQFF. The CDR3, as DNA: TGTGCCAGCAGCAGGCCCGACAATGAGCAGTTCTTC.

In its sample, this clonotype was seen a few times. The rearrangement links TRBV10-3 to TRBJ2-7; D unresolved. V dropped 6 bases and J dropped 6 bases, with 18 bases sitting between them. Germline V CDR1 and CDR2: ENHRY, SYGVKD. The CDR3 is 14 amino acids. CDR3 DNA sequence: TGTGCCATCAGACAGCTATCCTCCTCGGGCGAGCAGTACTTC. Translating it yields CAIRQLSSSGEQYF.

The chain recombines TRBV29-1 with TRBJ2-4; 9 nucleotides agree with TRBD2. The better agreement between TRBJ2-7 and the DNA end casts doubt on the J call. The CDR3 is 17 residues long. In germline, CDR1 is SQVTM, CDR2 ANQGSEA. CDR3 DNA sequence: TGCAGCGTTGAAGAAGGGGGGGACCTGTGGCGGGAGGGCGAGCAGTACTTC. Translating it yields CSVEEGGDLWREGEQYF.

The chain has TRBV29-1 and TRBJ2-7; D gene ambiguous. The V gene lost 2 bases and the J gene lost 1 base, with 18 bases spanning the gap. Germline-derived CDR1 and CDR2 are SQVTM and ANQGSEA. CDR3 length: 16 residues. This chain's CDR3 is CSVELPTSDGSYEQYF. CDR3 coding DNA: TGCAGCGTTGAACTTCCGACGTCTGACGGTTCCTACGAGCAGTACTTC.

The chain carries TRBV12-3 or TRBV12-4 and TRBJ1-2; no clear D. This CDR3 has 15 amino acids. Trimming left V 2 bases short and J 0 bases short, with 10 bases between. The CDR3 is CASSLRREANYGYTF. The CDR3 DNA reads as TGTGCCAGCAGTTTAAGGAGAGAGGCTAACTATGGCTACACCTTC.

This rearrangement joins TRBV20-1 to TRBJ2-7; 8 bases are a match to TRBD2. In germline, CDR1 is DFQATT, CDR2 SNEGSKA (reference sequence). J gave up 2 bases and V 0 bases, and 9 bases lay outside the gene matches. CDR3 length: 16 amino acids. The CDR3 protein is CSARDYLAGGTYEQYF. The CDR3 nucleotides read TGCAGTGCTAGAGACTATCTTGCGGGAGGAACCTACGAGCAGTACTTC.

The chain employs TRBV20-1 and TRBJ2-1, with D perhaps TRBD2 (5 bases). Germline V CDR1 and CDR2: DFQATT, SNEGSKA (reference sequence). The CDR3 has 13 residues. With 3 bases removed from V and 5 bases from J, the gap between germline ends came to 11 bases. The DNA for the CDR3 is TGCAGTGCTAGTGACGGACTTCACAATGAGCAGTTCTTC. It specifies CSASDGLHNEQFF.

The genes are TRBV20-1 and TRBJ2-7, with 10 positions matching TRBD2. Losses at the gene ends were 6 bases for V and 3 bases for J; bases not matched to a gene: 8. This CDR3 spans 14 amino acids. Per the germline V gene, CDR1 is DFQATT and CDR2 is SNEGSKA (reference sequence). As DNA, the CDR3 is TGCAGTGCCGTAGACCTAGCGGGAGACTACGAGCAGTACTTC. Its protein is CSAVDLAGDYEQYF.

The chain joins TRBV4-1 to TRBJ2-1, with TRBD1 matching 9 bases. Germline loops: CDR1 MGHRA, CDR2 YSYEKL. The CDR3 length is 13 residues. Losses at the gene ends were 6 bases for V and 10 bases for J; bases not matched to a gene: 7. CDR3 DNA sequence: TGCGCCAGCAGACAGACAGGGGGGGGCGAGCAGTTCTTC. Residues: CASRQTGGGEQFF.

The CDR3: CSAREADTYEQYF. The CDR3, as DNA: TGCAGTGCTAGAGAGGCGGACACCTACGAGCAGTACTTC. The chain employs TRBV20-1 and TRBJ2-7; maybe TRBD1 (5 bases). Germline V gene data show CDR1 as DFQATT and CDR2 as SNEGSKA (reference sequence). V was pared by 0 bases and J by 2 bases, with 8 bases between. This CDR3 has 13 residues.

This chain links TRBV15 with TRBJ2-1, with 7 nucleotides matching TRBD2. This CDR3 has 15 residues. The J segment lost 4 bases and the V segment lost 2 bases, leaving 5 bases of the junction unmatched. CDR1 and CDR2 from the germline V gene are LNHNV and YYDKDF (reference sequence). CDR3 residues: CATSRFSGNYNEQFF. The CDR3 DNA follows: TGTGCCACCAGCAGATTCAGCGGGAATTACAATGAGCAGTTCTTC.

This clonotype has just a few counts. The chain recombines TRBV9 with TRBJ1-1; no reliable D call. CDR3 length: 14 amino acids. Germline CDR1 reads SGDLS; CDR2 reads YYNGEE. The V end lost 0 bases, the J end lost 4 bases, and 10 bases lay between the germline ends. CDR3 sequence reads: CASSVGLGVTEAFF. CDR3 DNA sequence: TGTGCCAGCAGCGTAGGCTTGGGAGTCACTGAAGCTTTCTTT.

V and J are TRBV2 and TRBJ1-5; TRBD1 matches 10 bases. Trimming took 4 bases from V and 7 from J; bases not matched to a gene: 4. In germline, CDR1 is SNHLY, CDR2 FYNNEI. The CDR3 runs to 14 residues. In nucleotides, the CDR3 is TGTGCCAGCAGTGGGGGGACAGGGGTACAGCCCCAGCATTTT. Its protein is CASSGGTGVQPQHF. Filled out from reference TRBV2 and TRBJ1-5, the complete variable domain reads EPEVTQTPSHQVTQMGQEVILRCVPISNHLYFYWYRQILGQKVEFLVSFYNNEISEKSEIFDDQFSVERPDGSNFTLKIRSTKLEDSAMYFCASSGGTGVQPQHFGDGTRLSIL.

The chain couples TRBV29-1 to TRBJ1-2; D is unresolved. Per the germline V gene, CDR1 is SQVTM and CDR2 is ANQGSEA. The CDR3 runs 12 residues. Deletions cut 3 bases from V and 8 bases from J, with 13 bases between. CDR3 protein: CSVDLAAGGYTF. CDR3 bases: TGCAGCGTTGATTTGGCGGCGGGGGGCTACACCTTC.